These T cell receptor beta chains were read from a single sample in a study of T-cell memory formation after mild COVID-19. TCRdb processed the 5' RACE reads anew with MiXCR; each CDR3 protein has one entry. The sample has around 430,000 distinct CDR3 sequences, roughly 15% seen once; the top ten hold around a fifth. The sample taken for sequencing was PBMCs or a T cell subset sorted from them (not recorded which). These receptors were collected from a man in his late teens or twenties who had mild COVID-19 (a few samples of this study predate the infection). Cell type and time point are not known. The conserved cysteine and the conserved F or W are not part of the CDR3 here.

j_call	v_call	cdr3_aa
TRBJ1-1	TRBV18	ASSLGIVRAGLVAF
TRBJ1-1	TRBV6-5	ASSYSIQGGNTEAF
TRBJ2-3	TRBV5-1	ASSLVTGGTDTQY
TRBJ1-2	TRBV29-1	SAIRAANYGYT
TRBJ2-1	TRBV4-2	ASSQDTGESYNEQF
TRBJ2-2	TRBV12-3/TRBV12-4	ASTPGGLAGELF
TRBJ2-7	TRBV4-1	ASSRTSGEYEQY
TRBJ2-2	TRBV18	ASSPGSGPNTGELF
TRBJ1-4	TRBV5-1	ASSWDRATNEKLF
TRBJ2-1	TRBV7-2	ASSVTGGGSYNEQF
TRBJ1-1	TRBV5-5	ASSYGQGNTEAF
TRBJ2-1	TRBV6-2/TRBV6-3	ASREGGAPINEQF
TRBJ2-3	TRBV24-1	ATSEGRGHSTDTQY
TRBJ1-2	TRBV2	ASGWTLGGYT
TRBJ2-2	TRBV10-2	ASTSPGLAGNTGELF
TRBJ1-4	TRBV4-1	ASSRMGVRSNEKLF
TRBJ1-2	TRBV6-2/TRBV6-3	ASSYDRVTYGYT
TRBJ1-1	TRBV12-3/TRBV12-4	ASSRGGGTEAF
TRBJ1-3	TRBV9	ASSPRAGNTIY
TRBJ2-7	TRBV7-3	ASSLSGAGAASYEQY
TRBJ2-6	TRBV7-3	ASSPHSSGANVLT
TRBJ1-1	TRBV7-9	ASSFQNTEAF
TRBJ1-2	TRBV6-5	ASRKGQLSYT
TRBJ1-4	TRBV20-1	SAPVGATEKLF
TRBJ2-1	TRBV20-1	SARAGTRDNEQF
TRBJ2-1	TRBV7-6	ASSLARHLGGTNEQF
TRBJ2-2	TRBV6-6	ASRWGGRMNTGELF
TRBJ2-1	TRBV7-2	ASSRTSGGVSEQF
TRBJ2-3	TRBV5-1	ASSPLRGFTDTQY
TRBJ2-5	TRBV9	ASSVGPNGRGQETQY
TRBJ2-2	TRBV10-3	AINGGPGELF
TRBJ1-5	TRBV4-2	ASSNPGAPYQPQH
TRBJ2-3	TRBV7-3	ASSLNEGDTQY
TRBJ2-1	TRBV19	ASSSEVRGGYNEQF
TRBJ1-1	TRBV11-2	ASSLRLGQGDTEAF
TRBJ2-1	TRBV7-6	ASGDRGRNQVHEQF
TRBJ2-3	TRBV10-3	AISLKRSTDTQY
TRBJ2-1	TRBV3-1	ASSQHRGFNEQF
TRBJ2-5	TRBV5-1	ASSLLGQGASETQY
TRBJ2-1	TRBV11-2	ASSLRDGYNEQF
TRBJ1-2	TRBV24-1	ATSDTDGNRYGYT
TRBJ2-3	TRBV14	ASSQGLLAGFTDTQY